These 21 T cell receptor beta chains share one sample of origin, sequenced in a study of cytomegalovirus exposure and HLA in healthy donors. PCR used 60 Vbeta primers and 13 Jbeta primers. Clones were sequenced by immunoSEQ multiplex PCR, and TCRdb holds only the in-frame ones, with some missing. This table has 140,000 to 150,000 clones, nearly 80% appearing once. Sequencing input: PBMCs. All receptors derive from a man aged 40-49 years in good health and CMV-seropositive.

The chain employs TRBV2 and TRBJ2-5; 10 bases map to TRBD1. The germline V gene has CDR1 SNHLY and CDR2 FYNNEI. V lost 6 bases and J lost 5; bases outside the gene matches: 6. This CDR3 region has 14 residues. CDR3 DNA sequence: TGTGCCAGCAGCCGGGACAGGGGATGGGAGACCCAGTACTTC. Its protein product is CASSRDRGWETQYF.

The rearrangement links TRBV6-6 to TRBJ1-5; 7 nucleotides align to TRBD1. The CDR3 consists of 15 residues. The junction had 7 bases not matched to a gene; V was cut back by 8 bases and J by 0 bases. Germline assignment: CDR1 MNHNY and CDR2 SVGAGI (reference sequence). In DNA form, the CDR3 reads TGTGCCAGCGCCGACACAGGGGATAGCAATCAGCCCCAGCATTTT. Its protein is CASADTGDSNQPQHF.

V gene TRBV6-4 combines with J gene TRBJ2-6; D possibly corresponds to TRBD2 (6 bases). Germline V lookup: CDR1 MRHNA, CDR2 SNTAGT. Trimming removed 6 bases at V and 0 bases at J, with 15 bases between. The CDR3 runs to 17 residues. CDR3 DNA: TGTGCCAGCAGCTTGGGGGGTTACCACTCTGGGGCCAACGTCCTGACTTTC. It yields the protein CASSLGGYHSGANVLTF.

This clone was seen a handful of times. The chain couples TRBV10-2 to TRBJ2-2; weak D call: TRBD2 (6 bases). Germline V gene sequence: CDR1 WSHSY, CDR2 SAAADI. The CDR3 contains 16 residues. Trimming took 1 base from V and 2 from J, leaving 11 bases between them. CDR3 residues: CASSEFSAGNTGELFF. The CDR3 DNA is TGCGCCAGCAGTGAGTTCTCAGCGGGCAACACCGGGGAGCTGTTTTTT.

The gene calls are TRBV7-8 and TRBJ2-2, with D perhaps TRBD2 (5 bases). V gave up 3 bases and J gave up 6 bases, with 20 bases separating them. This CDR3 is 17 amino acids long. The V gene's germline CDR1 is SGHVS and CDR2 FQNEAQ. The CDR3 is CASSLRAQLSGSGELFF. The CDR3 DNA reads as TGTGCCAGCAGCTTGAGGGCACAGCTTAGTGGGTCCGGGGAGCTGTTTTTT.

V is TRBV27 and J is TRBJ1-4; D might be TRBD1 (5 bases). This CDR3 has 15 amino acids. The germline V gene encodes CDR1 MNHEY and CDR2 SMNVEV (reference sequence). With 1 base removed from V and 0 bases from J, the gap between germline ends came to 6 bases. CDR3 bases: TGTGCCAGCAGTTTATGGGGCGCAACTAATGAAAAACTGTTTTTT. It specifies CASSLWGATNEKLFF.

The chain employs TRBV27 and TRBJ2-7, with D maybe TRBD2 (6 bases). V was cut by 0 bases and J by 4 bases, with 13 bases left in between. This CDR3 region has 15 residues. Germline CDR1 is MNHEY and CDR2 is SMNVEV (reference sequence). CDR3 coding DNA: TGTGCCAGCAGTTTATCCGGAGGGGAAGGGTACGAGCAGTACTTC. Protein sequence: CASSLSGGEGYEQYF.

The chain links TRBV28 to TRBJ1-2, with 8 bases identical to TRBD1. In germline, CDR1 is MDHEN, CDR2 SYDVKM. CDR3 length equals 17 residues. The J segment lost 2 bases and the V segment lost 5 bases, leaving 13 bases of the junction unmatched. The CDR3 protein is CASSPPSTGGRNYGYTF. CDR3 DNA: TGTGCCAGCAGTCCACCCAGCACAGGGGGAAGAAACTATGGCTACACCTTC.

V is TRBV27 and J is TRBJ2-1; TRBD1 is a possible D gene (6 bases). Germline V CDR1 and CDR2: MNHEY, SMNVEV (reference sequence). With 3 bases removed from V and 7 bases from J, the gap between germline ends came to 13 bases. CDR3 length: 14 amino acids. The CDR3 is CASSLGQGLNEQFF. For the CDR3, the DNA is TGTGCCAGCAGTTTGGGGCAGGGGCTTAATGAGCAGTTCTTC.

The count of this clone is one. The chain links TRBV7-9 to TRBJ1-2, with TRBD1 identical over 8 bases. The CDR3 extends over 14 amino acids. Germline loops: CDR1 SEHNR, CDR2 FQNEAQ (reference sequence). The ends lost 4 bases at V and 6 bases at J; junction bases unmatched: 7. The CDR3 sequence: CASSSDMTGDGYTF. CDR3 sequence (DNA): TGTGCCAGCAGCTCGGACATGACAGGGGATGGCTACACCTTC. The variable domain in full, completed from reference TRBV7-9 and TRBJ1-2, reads DTGVSQNPRHKITKRGQNVTFRCDPISEHNRLYWYRQTLGQGPEFLTYFQNEAQLEKSRLLSDRFSAERPKGSFSTLEIQRTEQGDSAMYLCASSSDMTGDGYTFGSGTRLTVV.

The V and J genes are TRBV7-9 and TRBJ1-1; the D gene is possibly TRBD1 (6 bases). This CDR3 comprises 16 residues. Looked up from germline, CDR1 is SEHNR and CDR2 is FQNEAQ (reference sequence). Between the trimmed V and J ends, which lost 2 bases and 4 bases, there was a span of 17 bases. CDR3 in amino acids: CASSLTRTELATEAFF. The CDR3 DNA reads TGTGCCAGCAGCTTAACCCGGACAGAGCTGGCCACTGAAGCTTTCTTT.

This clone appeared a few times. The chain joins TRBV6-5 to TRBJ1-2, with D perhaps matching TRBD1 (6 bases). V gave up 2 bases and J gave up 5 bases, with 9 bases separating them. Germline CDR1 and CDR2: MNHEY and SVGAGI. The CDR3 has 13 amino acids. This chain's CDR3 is CASSYVQGYGYTF. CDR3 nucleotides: TGTGCCAGCAGTTACGTACAGGGTTATGGCTACACCTTC.

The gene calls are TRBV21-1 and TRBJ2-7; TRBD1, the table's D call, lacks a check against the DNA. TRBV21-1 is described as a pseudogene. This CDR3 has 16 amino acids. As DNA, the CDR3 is TGTGCCAGCAGCAAAGGCGACAGGGTGCCCTTCTACGAGCAGTACTTC. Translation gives CASSKGDRVPFYEQYF.

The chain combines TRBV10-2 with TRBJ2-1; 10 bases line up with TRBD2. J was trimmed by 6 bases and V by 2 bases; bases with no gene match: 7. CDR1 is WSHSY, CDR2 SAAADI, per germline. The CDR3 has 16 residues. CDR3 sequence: CASSEMGLAGANEQFF. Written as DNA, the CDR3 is TGCGCCAGCAGTGAGATGGGTCTAGCGGGGGCCAATGAGCAGTTCTTC.

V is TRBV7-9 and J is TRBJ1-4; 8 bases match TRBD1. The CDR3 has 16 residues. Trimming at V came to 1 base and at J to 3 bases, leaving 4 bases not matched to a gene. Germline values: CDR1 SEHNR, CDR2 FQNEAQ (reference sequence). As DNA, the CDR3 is TGTGCCAGCAGCTTAGGGGGACAGGTACCTAATGAAAAACTGTTTTTT. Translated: CASSLGGQVPNEKLFF. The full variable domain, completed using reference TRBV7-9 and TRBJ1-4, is DTGVSQNPRHKITKRGQNVTFRCDPISEHNRLYWYRQTLGQGPEFLTYFQNEAQLEKSRLLSDRFSAERPKGSFSTLEIQRTEQGDSAMYLCASSLGGQVPNEKLFFGSGTQLSVL.

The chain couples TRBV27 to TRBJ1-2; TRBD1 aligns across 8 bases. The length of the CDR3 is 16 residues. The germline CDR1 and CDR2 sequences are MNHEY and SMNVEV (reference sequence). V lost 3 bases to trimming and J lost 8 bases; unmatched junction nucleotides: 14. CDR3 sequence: CASSLSAGGYSDGYTF. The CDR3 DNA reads TGTGCCAGCAGTTTGAGCGCAGGGGGCTATTCCGACGGCTACACCTTC.

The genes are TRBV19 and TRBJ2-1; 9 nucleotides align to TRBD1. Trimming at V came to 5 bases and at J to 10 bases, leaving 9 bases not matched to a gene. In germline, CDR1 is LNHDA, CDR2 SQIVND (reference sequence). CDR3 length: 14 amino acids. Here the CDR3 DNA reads TGTGCCAGTAGTCCAGGGACAGGGCTGAACGAGCAGTTCTTC. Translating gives CASSPGTGLNEQFF. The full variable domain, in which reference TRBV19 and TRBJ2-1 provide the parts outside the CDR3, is DGGITQSPKYLFRKEGQNVTLSCEQNLNHDAMYWYRQDPGQGLRLIYYSQIVNDFQKGDIAEGYSVSREKKESFPLTVTSAQKNPTAFYLCASSPGTGLNEQFFGPGTRLTVL.

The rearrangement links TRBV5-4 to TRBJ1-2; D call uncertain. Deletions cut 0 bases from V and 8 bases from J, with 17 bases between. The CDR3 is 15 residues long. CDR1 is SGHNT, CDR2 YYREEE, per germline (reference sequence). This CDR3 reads CASSLERGLGGGYTF. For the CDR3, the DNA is TGTGCCAGCAGCTTGGAGCGGGGTCTCGGTGGGGGCTACACCTTC. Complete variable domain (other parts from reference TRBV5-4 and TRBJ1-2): ETGVTQSPTHLIKTRGQQVTLRCSSQSGHNTVSWYQQALGQGPQFIFQYYREEENGRGNFPPRFSGLQFPNYSSELNVNALELDDSALYLCASSLERGLGGGYTFGSGTRLTVV.

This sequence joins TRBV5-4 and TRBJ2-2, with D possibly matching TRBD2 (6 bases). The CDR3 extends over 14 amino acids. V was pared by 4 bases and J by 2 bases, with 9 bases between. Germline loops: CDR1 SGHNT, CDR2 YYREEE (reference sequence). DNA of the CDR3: TGTGCCAGCAGCGGGGGACTTAACACCGGGGAGCTGTTTTTT. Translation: CASSGGLNTGELFF.

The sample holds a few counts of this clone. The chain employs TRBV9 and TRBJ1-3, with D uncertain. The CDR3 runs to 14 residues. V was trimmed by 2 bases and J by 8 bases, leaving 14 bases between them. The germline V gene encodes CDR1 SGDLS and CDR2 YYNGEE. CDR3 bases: TGTGCCAGCAGCGTGGGGATGGGAGGAGACACCATATATTTT. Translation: CASSVGMGGDTIYF.

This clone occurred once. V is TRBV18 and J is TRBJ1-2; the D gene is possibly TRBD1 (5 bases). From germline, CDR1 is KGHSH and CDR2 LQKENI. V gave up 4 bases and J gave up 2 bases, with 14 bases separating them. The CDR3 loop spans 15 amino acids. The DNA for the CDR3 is TGTGCCAGCTCACTTATTTTGGGGCAGAACTATGGCTACACCTTC. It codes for CASSLILGQNYGYTF.